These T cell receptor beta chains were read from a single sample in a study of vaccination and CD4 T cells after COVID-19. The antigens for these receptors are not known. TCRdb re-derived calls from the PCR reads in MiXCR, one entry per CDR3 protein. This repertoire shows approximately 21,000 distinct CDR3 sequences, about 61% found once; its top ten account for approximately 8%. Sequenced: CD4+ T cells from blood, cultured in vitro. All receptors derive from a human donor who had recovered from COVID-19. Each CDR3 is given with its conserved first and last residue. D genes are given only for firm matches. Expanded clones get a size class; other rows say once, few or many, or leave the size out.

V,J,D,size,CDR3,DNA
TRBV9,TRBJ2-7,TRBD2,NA,CASSVGPLAREQYF,TGTGCCAGCAGCGTAGGACCACTAGCGCGGGAGCAGTACTTC
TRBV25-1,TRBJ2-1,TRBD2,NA,CASSPGTSGYNEQFF,TGTGCCAGCAGTCCCGGGACTAGCGGCTACAATGAGCAGTTCTTC
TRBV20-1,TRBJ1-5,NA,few,CSARAGGSNQPQHF,TGCAGTGCTAGAGCCGGCGGGAGCAATCAGCCCCAGCATTTT
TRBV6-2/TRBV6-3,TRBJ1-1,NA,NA,CASSYAVPSTEAFF,TGTGCCAGCAGTTACGCGGTACCGAGCACTGAAGCTTTCTTT
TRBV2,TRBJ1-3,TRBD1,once,CARAGTGSGNTIYF,TGTGCCAGAGCCGGGACAGGGTCTGGAAACACCATATATTTT
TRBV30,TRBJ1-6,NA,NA,CAWSRTAENSPLHF,TGTGCCTGGAGTCGGACGGCAGAGAATTCACCCCTCCACTTT
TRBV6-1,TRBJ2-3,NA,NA,CASSERVEITDTQYF,TGTGCCAGCAGTGAAAGGGTCGAGATCACAGATACGCAGTATTTT
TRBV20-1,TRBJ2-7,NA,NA,CRVGGSTYEQYF,TGCAGGGTGGGGGGTTCCACCTACGAGCAGTACTTC
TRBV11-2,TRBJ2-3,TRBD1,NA,CASSLVGTGGTDTQYF,TGTGCCAGCAGCTTAGTGGGGACAGGGGGTACAGATACGCAGTATTTT
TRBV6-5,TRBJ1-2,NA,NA,CASSYVLGTNYGYTF,TGTGCCAGCAGTTACGTATTGGGTACTAACTATGGCTACACCTTC
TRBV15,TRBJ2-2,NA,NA,CATSRSGLLNTGELFF,TGTGCCACCAGCAGATCGGGACTCCTGAACACCGGGGAGCTGTTTTTT
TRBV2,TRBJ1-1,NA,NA,CASRSTGIVNTEAFF,TGTGCCAGCAGGAGCACAGGGATAGTGAACACTGAAGCTTTCTTT
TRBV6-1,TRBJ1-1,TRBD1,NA,CASSATGTGNAEAFF,TGTGCCAGCAGTGCCACCGGGACAGGGAACGCTGAAGCTTTCTTT
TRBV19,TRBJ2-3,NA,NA,CASSRGTADTQYF,TGTGCCAGTAGCAGGGGCACGGCAGATACGCAGTATTTT
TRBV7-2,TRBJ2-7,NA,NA,CASAVGEPTEQYF,TGTGCCAGCGCGGTGGGGGAGCCGACCGAGCAGTACTTC
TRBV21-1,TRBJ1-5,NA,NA,CAGEWAQNQPQHF,TGTGCCGGAGAGTGGGCGCAGAATCAGCCCCAGCATTTT
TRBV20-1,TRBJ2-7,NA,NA,CSARDPRGRGGYEQYF,TGCAGTGCTAGAGATCCTAGGGGCCGAGGGGGGTACGAGCAGTACTTC
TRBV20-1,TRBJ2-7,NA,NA,CSARLRGSYEQYF,TGCAGTGCTAGATTACGGGGGTCCTACGAGCAGTACTTC
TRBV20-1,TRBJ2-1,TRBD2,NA,CSKRKLAAYNEQFF,TGCAGTAAGCGGAAACTAGCGGCATACAATGAGCAGTTCTTC
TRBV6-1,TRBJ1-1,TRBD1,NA,CASTTRQGGEAFF,TGTGCCAGCACCACTCGACAGGGGGGTGAAGCTTTCTTT
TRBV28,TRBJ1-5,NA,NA,CASSSRRGSNQPQHF,TGTGCCAGCAGTTCCCGGAGAGGGAGCAATCAGCCCCAGCATTTT
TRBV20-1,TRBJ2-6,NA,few,CSAPPWTGANVLTF,TGCAGTGCTCCCCCATGGACTGGGGCCAACGTCCTGACTTTC
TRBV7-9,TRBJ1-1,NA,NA,CASSLERNTEAFF,TGTGCCAGCAGCTTAGAAAGGAACACTGAAGCTTTCTTT
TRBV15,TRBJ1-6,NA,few,CATSRGLGSSYNSPLHF,TGTGCCACCAGCAGAGGGTTAGGGAGCTCCTATAATTCACCCCTCCACTTT
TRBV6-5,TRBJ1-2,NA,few,CASSSPTLLVGYTF,TGTGCCAGCAGTTCCCCGACGCTGTTAGTAGGCTACACCTTC
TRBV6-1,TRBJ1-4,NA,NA,CASRSEGAGDEKLFF,TGTGCCAGTCGGAGCGAAGGGGCAGGAGACGAAAAACTGTTTTTT
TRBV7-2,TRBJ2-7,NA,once,CASSLDGAGRYEQYF,TGTGCCAGCAGCTTAGATGGGGCGGGACGGTACGAGCAGTACTTC
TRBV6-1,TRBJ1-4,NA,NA,CASSPRGAGEKLFF,TGTGCCAGCAGTCCCCGGGGGGCAGGGGAAAAACTGTTTTTT
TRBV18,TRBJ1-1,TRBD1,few,CASSHVPGQGRDTEAFF,TGTGCCAGCTCCCACGTCCCGGGACAGGGGAGGGACACTGAAGCTTTCTTT
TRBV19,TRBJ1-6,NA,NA,CASSKGEPLHF,TGTGCCAGTAGTAAAGGAGAACCCCTCCACTTT
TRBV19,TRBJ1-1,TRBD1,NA,CASSIQGARTEAFF,TGTGCCAGTAGTATACAGGGGGCTAGGACTGAAGCTTTCTTT
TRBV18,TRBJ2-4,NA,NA,CASSSGAGAKNIQYF,TGTGCCAGCTCATCGGGAGCTGGAGCCAAAAACATTCAGTACTTC
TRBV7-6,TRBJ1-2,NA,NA,CASSLGLGGYTF,TGTGCCAGCAGCTTAGGTCTGGGTGGCTACACCTTC
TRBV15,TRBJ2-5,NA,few,CATSSGTQETQYF,TGTGCCACCAGCAGCGGAACTCAAGAGACCCAGTACTTC
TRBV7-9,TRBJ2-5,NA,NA,CASSLARQGWGETQYF,TGTGCCAGCAGCTTAGCGCGGCAGGGGTGGGGAGAGACCCAGTACTTC
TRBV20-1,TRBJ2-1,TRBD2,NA,CSAPPLTSGMYNEQFF,TGCAGTGCTCCCCCCCTCACTAGCGGGATGTACAATGAGCAGTTCTTC
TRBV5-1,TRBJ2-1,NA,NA,CASSSSIFRNEQFF,TGCGCCAGCAGCTCGTCGATTTTCCGCAATGAGCAGTTCTTC
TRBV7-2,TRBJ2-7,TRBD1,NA,CASSHPGQGSSYEQYF,TGTGCCAGCAGTCATCCGGGACAGGGATCATCCTACGAGCAGTACTTC
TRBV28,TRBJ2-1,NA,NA,CASSIIRLNYNEQFF,TGTGCCAGCAGTATTATTAGACTTAACTACAATGAGCAGTTCTTC
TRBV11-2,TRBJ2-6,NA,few,CATSSMSSGANVLTF,TGTGCCACCTCCTCGATGAGCTCTGGGGCCAACGTCCTGACTTTC
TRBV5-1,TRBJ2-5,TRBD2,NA,CASSLVARLAGGETQYF,TGCGCCAGCAGCTTGGTTGCTAGGCTAGCGGGAGGAGAGACCCAGTACTTC
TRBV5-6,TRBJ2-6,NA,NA,CASTRVPGANVLTF,TGTGCCAGCACTCGGGTACCTGGGGCCAACGTCCTGACTTTC
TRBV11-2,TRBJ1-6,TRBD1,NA,CASSSATGGRSPLHF,TGTGCCAGCAGCTCGGCAACAGGGGGACGTTCACCCCTCCACTTT
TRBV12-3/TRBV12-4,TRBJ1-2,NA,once,CASSLRRGYDGYTF,TGTGCCAGCAGTCTAAGGAGGGGGTATGATGGCTACACCTTC
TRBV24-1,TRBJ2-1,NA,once,CATSDGGSGAQSEQFF,TGTGCCACCAGTGACGGGGGCAGCGGGGCCCAGAGTGAGCAGTTCTTC
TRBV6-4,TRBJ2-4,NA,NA,CASSALQGDIQYF,TGTGCCAGCAGTGCCCTACAGGGAGACATTCAGTACTTC